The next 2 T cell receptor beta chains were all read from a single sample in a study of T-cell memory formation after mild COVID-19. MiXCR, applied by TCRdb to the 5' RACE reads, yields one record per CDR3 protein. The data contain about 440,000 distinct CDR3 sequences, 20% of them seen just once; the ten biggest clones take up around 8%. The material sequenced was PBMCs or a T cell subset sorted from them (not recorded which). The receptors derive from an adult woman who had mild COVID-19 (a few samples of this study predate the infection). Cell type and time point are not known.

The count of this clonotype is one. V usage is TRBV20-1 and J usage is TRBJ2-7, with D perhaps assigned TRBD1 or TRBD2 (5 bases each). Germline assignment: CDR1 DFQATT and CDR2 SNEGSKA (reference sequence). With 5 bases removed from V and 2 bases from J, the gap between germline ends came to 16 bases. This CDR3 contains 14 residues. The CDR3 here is CSAYLTGLPYEQYF. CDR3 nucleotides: TGCAGTGCTTATTTAACAGGACTTCCCTACGAGCAGTACTTC.

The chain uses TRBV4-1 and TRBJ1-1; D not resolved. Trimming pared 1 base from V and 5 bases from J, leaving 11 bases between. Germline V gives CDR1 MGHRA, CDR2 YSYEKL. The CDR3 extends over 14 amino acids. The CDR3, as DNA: TGCGCCAGCAGCCAAGTAAAGGGAGGGACTGAAGCTTTCTTT. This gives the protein CASSQVKGGTEAFF.